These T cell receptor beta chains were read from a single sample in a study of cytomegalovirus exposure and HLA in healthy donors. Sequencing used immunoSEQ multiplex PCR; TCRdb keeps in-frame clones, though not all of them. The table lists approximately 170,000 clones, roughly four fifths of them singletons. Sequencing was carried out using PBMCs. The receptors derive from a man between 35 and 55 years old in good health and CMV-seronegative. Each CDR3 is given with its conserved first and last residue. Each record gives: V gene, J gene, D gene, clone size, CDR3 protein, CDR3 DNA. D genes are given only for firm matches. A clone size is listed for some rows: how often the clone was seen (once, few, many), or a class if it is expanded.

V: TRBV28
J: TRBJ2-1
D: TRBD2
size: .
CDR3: CASTEGLAGALNEQFF
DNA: TGTGCCAGCACCGAGGGACTAGCGGGAGCCCTAAATGAGCAGTTCTTC

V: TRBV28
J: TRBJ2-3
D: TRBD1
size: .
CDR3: CASSWGQGADTQYF
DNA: TGTGCCAGCAGCTGGGGACAGGGGGCAGATACGCAGTATTTT

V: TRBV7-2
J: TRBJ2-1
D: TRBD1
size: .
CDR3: CASSLVWTGVSNEQFF
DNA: TGTGCCAGCAGCTTAGTTTGGACAGGAGTCTCCAATGAGCAGTTCTTC

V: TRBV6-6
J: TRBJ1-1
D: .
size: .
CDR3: CASSIEQGRAFF
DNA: TGTGCCAGCAGTATAGAACAGGGTAGAGCTTTCTTT

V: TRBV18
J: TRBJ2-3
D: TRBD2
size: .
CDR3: CASSPTSGGSDTQYF
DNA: TGTGCCAGCTCACCGACTAGCGGGGGATCAGATACGCAGTATTTT

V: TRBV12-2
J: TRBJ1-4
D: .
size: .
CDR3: CASRLNREYEKLFF
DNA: TGTGCAAGTCGTTTAAACAGGGAGTACGAAAAACTGTTTTTT

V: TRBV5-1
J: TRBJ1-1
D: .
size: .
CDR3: CASFISTGYGEAFF
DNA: TGCGCCAGCTTTATCTCCACAGGGTATGGTGAAGCTTTCTTT

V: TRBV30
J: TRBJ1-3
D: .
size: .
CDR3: CAWASGYSGNTIYF
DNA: TGTGCCTGGGCGTCAGGGTACTCTGGAAACACCATATATTTT

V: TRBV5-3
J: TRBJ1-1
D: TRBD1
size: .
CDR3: CARSSGQGARNTEAFF
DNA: TGTGCCAGAAGCTCCGGACAGGGGGCGAGGAACACTGAAGCTTTCTTT

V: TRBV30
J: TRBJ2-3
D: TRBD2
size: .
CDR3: CAWSIASGDTQYF
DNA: TGTGCCTGGAGTATCGCTAGCGGGGATACGCAGTATTTT

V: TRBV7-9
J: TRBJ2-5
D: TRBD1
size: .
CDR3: CASSSTGTGQETQYF
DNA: TGTGCCAGCAGCTCGACCGGGACAGGACAAGAGACCCAGTACTTC

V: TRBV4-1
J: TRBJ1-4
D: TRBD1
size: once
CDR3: CASTTPGQGAEKLFF
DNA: TGCGCCAGCACCACACCGGGACAGGGGGCCGAAAAACTGTTTTTT

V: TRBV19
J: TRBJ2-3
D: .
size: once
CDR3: CASRPPGDTDTQYF
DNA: TGTGCCAGTAGACCGCCGGGGGACACAGATACGCAGTATTTT

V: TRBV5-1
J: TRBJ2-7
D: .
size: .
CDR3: CASSPRSNSYEQYF
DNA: TGCGCCAGCAGCCCTCGGTCTAACTCCTACGAGCAGTACTTC

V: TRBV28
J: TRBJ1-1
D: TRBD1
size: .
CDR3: CASNLMGQGWAEAFF
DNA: TGTGCCAGCAATCTAATGGGACAGGGGTGGGCTGAAGCTTTCTTT

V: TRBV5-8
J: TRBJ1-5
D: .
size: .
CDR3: CASSLALTFEEPQHF
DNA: TGTGCCAGCAGCTTGGCCTTGACGTTTGAGGAGCCCCAGCATTTT

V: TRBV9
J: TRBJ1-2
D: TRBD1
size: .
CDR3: CASSSLSGQGDFNYGYTF
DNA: TGTGCCAGCAGCTCCTTAAGCGGACAGGGTGATTTTAACTATGGCTACACCTTC

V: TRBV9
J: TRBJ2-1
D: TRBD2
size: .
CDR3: CASSVAGTSGRAEQFF
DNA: TGTGCCAGCAGCGTGGCCGGGACTAGCGGGAGAGCTGAGCAGTTCTTC

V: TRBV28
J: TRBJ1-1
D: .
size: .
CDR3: CASSLASVNTEAFF
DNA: TGTGCCAGCAGTTTAGCGTCCGTGAACACTGAAGCTTTCTTT

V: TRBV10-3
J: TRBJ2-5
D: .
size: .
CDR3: CAISEKGLETQYF
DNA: TGTGCCATCAGTGAGAAGGGGCTGGAGACCCAGTACTTC

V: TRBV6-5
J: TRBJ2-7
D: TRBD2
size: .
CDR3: CASSYLAGSSYEQYF
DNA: TGTGCCAGCAGTTACCTAGCGGGGAGCTCCTACGAGCAGTACTTC

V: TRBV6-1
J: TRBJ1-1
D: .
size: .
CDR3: CASGTTMNTEAFF
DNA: TGTGCCAGCGGGACAACTATGAACACTGAAGCTTTCTTT

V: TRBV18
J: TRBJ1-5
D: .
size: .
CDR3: CASSHDLKAPGMPQHF
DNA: TGTGCCAGCTCACACGACCTCAAGGCTCCGGGGATGCCCCAGCATTTT

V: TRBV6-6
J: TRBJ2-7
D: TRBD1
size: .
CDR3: CASSHPRQGDYEQYF
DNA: TGTGCCAGCAGCCATCCCCGACAGGGAGATTACGAGCAGTACTTC

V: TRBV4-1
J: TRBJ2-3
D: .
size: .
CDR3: CASSLTRTGTDTQYF
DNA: TGCGCCAGCAGCCTCACCCGGACAGGCACAGATACGCAGTATTTT

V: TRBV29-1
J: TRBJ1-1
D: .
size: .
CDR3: CSAFDPDGVSEAFF
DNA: TGCAGCGCTTTTGACCCTGACGGGGTCTCTGAAGCTTTCTTT

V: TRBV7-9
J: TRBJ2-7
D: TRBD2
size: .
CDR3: CASSPYGASGEYEQYF
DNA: TGTGCCAGCAGCCCCTACGGGGCTAGCGGAGAATACGAGCAGTACTTC

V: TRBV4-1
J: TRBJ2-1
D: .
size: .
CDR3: CASSLLTVLSYNEQFF
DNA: TGCGCCAGCAGCCTGCTGACAGTCCTCTCCTACAATGAGCAGTTCTTC

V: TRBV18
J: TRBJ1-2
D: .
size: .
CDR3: CASSPPGFYGYTF
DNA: TGTGCCAGCTCACCGCCGGGGTTCTATGGCTACACCTTC

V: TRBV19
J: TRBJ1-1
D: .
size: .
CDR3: CASSILGLFPNTEAFF
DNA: TGTGCCAGTAGTATCCTCGGACTGTTCCCGAACACTGAAGCTTTCTTT

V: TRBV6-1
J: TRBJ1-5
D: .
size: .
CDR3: CASSEGRGQPQHF
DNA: TGTGCCAGCAGTGAAGGGAGGGGACAGCCCCAGCATTTT

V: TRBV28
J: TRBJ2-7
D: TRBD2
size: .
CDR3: CASTSGSVYEQYF
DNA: TGTGCCAGCACTAGCGGGAGCGTCTACGAGCAGTACTTC

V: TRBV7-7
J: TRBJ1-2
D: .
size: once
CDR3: CASSPGVPYYGYTF
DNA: TGTGCCAGCAGCCCGGGGGTTCCCTACTATGGCTACACCTTC

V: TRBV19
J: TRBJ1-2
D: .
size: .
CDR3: CASIGQLFYGYTF
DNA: TGTGCCAGTATCGGACAGCTCTTCTATGGCTACACCTTC

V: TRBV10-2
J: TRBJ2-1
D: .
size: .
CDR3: CASRKDTGKDNEQFF
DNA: TGCGCCAGCAGAAAGGACACGGGCAAAGACAATGAGCAGTTCTTC

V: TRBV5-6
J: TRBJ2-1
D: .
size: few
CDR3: CASSTLATEQFF
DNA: TGTGCCAGCAGCACACTAGCCACTGAGCAGTTCTTC

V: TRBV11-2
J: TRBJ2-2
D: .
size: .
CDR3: CASSWGANTGELFF
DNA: TGTGCCAGCAGCTGGGGAGCGAACACCGGGGAGCTGTTTTTT

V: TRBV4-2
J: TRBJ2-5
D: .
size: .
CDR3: CASSQLPGAWQETQYF
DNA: TGTGCCAGCAGCCAACTGCCGGGAGCCTGGCAAGAGACCCAGTACTTC

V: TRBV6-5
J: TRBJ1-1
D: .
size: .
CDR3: CASSYNGENTEAFF
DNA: TGTGCCAGCAGTTACAACGGGGAGAACACTGAAGCTTTCTTT

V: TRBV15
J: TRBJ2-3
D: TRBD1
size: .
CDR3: CATSRDIYPGTGNTDTQYF
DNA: TGTGCCACCAGCAGAGATATATACCCCGGGACAGGTAACACAGATACGCAGTATTTT

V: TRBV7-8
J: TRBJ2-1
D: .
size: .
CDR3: CASSPLVGSYNEQFF
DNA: TGTGCCAGCAGCCCCCTAGTCGGGTCCTACAATGAGCAGTTCTTC

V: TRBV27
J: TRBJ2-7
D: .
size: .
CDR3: CASSRKGGAANSYEQYF
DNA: TGTGCCAGCAGCCGAAAGGGAGGTGCCGCCAACTCCTACGAGCAGTACTTC

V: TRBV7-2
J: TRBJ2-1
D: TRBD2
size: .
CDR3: CASAPRLAGYNEQFF
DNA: TGTGCCAGCGCTCCCCGACTAGCGGGTTACAATGAGCAGTTCTTC

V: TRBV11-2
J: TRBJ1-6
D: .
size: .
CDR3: CASSSTDNSPLHF
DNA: TGTGCCAGCAGCTCGACAGATAATTCACCCCTCCACTTT

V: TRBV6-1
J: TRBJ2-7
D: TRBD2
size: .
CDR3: CASSEWSGAGLYEQYF
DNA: TGTGCCAGCAGTGAATGGTCGGGAGCGGGACTGTACGAGCAGTACTTC

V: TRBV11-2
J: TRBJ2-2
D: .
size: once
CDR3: CASSLVLATITGELFF
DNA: TGTGCCAGCAGCTTAGTGTTAGCAACTATCACCGGGGAGCTGTTTTTT

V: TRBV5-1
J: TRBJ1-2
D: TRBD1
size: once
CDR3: CASSLNQGEDGYTF
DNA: TGCGCCAGCAGCTTGAACCAGGGGGAGGATGGCTACACCTTC

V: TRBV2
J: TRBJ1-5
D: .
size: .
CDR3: CASSELYSNQPQHF
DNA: TGTGCCAGCAGTGAGTTATATAGCAATCAGCCCCAGCATTTT

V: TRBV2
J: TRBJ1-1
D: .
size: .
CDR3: CASSEQGTNTEAFF
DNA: TGTGCCAGCAGTGAACAGGGTACGAACACTGAAGCTTTCTTT